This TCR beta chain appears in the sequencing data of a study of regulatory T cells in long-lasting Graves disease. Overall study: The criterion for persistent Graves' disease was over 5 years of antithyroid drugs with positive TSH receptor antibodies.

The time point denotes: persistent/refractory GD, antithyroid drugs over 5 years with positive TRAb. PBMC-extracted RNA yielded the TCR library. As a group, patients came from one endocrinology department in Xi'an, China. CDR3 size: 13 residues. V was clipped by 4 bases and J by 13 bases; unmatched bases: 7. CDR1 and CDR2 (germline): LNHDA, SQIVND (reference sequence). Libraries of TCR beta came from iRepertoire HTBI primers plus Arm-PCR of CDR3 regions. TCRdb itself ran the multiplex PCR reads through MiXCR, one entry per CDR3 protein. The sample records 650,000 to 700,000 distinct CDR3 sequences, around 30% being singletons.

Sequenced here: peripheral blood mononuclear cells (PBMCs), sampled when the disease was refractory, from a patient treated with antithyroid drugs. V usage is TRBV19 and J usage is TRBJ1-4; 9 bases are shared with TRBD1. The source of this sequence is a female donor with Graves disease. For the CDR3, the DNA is TGTGCCAGTAGTAACGCCGGGACAGGGACACTGTTTTTT. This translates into CASSNAGTGTLFF.